This T cell receptor beta chain emerged from a study of blood T cell repertoires in COVID-19. Study overall: COVID-19 samples, acute and convalescent, were from the United States, Italy and Spain. T cells, B-cell-depleted T cells, or PBMCs provided the cDNA or gDNA that served as material.

CDR1 is SGHTA, CDR2 FQGNSA, per germline. The V end was cut by 3 bases, the J end by 2 bases, with 13 bases between. The CDR3 is made up of 15 amino acids. Here immunoSEQ multiplex PCR was the method, and the copy in TCRdb shows in-frame clones only, minus some. The sample holds under 200,000 clones, around 90% seen once. The sequence came from a young man with acute or convalescent COVID-19. The chain combines TRBV7-2 with TRBJ1-2, with D perhaps matching TRBD1 (5 bases). Sequenced: peripheral blood. The CDR3: CASSFNRGLNYGYTF. CDR3 nucleotide sequence: TGTGCCAGCAGCTTCAATAGGGGACTCAACTATGGCTACACCTTC.